The T cell receptor beta chain described here comes from a study of CD8 T cells in ankylosing spondylitis. Regarding the study as a whole: The study identified a TCR beta motif of roughly eight highly homologous variants that appeared characteristic of ankylosing spondylitis blood. Clones linked to disease were reported to show significant enrichment in matched ankylosing spondylitis synovial fluid.

Germline CDR1 reads SGHRS; CDR2 reads YFSETQ. This CDR3 comprises 15 residues. V gave up 1 base and J gave up 0 bases; unmatched junction bases: 3. In TCRdb, the 5' RACE reads were re-called with MiXCR into one record per CDR3 protein. The data contain fewer than 750,000 distinct CDR3 sequences, around 17% of them seen just once; the ten biggest clones take up around 20%. Of note for this clonotype: Its antigen is still unknown.

The V and J genes are TRBV5-1 and TRBJ2-7; 8 bases match TRBD1. This clonotype was sampled from a male donor with ankylosing spondylitis. Source material: blood, either unsorted or a sorted T cell fraction (not recorded which). The CDR3 loop reads CASSLYRGSSYEQYF. CDR3 coding DNA: TGCGCCAGCAGCTTGTACAGGGGGAGCTCCTACGAGCAGTACTTC.